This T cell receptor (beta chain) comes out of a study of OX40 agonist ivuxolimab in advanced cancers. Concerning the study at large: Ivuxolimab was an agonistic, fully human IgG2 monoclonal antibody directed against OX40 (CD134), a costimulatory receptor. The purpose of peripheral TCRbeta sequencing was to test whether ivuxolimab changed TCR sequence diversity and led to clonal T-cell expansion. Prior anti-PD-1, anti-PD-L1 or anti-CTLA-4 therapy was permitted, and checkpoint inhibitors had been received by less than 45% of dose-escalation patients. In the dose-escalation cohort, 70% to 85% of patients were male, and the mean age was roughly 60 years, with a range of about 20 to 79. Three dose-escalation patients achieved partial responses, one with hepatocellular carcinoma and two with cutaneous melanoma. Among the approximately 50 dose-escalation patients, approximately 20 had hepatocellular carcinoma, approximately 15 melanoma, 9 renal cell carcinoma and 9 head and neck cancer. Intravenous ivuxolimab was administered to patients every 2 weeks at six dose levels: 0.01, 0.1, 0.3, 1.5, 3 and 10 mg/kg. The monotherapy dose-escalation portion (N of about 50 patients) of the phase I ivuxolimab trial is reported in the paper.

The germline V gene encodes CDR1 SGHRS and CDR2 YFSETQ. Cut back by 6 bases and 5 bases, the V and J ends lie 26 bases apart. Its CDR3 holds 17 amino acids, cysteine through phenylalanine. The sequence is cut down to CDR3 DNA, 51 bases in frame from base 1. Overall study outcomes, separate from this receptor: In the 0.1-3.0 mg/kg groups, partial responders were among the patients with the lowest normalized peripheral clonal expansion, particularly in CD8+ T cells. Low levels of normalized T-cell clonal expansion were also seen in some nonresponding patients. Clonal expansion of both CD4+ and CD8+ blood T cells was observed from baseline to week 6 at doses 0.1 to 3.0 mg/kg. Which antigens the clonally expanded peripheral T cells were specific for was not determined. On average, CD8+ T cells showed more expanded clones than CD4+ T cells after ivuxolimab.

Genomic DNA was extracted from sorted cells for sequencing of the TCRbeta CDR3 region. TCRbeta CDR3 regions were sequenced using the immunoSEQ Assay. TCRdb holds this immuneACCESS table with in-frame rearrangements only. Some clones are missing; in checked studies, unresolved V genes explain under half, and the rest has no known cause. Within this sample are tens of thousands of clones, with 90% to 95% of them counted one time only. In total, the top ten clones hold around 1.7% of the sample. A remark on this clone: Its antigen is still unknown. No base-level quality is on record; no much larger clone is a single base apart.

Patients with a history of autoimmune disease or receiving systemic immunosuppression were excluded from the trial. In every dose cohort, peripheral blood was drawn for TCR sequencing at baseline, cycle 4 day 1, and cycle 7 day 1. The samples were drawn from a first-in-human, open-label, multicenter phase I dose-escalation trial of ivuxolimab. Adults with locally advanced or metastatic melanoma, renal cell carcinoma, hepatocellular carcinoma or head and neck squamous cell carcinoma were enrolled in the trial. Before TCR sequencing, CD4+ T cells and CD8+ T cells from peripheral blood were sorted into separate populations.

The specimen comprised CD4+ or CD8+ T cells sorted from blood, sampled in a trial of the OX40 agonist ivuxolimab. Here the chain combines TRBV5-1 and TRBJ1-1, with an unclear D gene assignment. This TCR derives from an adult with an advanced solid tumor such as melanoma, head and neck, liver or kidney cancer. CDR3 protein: CASTYGSAPEVGTEAFF. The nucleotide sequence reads TGCGCCAGCACGTACGGAAGTGCCCCGGAGGTCGGAACTGAAGCTTTCTTT. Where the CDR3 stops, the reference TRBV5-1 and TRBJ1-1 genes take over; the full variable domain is KAGVTQTPRYLIKTRGQQVTLSCSPISGHRSVSWYQQTPGQGLQFLFEYFSETQRNKGNFPGRFSGRQFSNSRSEMNVSTLELGDSALYLCASTYGSAPEVGTEAFFGQGTRLTVV.